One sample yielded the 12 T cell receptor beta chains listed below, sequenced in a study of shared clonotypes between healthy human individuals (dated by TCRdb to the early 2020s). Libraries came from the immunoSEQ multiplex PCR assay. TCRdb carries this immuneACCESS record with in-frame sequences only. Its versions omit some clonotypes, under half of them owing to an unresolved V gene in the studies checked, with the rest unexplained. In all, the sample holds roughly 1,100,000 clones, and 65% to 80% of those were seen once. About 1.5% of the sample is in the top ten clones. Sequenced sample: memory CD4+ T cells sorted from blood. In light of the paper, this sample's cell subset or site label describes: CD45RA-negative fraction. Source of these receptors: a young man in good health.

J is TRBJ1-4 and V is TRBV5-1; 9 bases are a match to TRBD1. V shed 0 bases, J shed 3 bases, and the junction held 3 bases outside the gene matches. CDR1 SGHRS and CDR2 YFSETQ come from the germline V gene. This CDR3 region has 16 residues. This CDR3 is CASSLVTGGSNEKLFF. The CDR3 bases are TGCGCCAGCAGCTTGGTCACAGGGGGCTCTAATGAAAAACTGTTTTTT.

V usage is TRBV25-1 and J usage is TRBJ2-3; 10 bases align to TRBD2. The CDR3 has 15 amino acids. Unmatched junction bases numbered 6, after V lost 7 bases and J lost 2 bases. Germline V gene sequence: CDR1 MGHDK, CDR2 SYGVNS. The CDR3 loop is CASTASGGSTDTQYF. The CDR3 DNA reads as TGTGCCAGCACCGCTAGCGGGGGCTCCACAGATACGCAGTATTTT.

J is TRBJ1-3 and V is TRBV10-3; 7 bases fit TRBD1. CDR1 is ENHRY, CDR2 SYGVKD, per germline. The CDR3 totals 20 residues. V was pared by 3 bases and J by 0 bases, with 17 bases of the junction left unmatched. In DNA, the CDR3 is TGTGCCATCAGTGACACTCCTTGGGGCATGGGACAGATCTCTGGAAACACCATATATTTT. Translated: CAISDTPWGMGQISGNTIYF.

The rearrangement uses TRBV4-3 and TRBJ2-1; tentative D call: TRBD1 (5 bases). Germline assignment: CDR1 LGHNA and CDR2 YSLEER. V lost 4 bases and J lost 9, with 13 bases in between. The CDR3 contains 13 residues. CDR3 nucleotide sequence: TGCGCCAGCAGCCGGACAATAGGTCTTGAGCAGTTCTTC. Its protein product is CASSRTIGLEQFF.

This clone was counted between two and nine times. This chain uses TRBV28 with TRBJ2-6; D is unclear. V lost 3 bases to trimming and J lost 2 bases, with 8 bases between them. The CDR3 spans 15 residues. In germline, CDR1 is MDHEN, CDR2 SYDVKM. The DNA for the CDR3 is TGTGCCAGCAGTTTGGTGGGCCCTGGGGCCAACGTCCTGACTTTC. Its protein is CASSLVGPGANVLTF.

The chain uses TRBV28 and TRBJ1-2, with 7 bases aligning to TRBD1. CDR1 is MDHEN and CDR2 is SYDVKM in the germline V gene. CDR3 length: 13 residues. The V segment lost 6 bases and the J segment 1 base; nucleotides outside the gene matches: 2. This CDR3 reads CASRTGLNYGYTF. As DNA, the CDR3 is TGTGCCAGCAGGACAGGGCTTAACTATGGCTACACCTTC.

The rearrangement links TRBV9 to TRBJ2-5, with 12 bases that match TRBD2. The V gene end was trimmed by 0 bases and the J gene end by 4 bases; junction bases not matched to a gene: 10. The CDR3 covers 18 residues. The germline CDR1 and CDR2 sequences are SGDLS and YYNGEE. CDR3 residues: CASSVGLLAGGPSETQYF. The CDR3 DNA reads TGTGCCAGCAGCGTAGGTCTTCTAGCGGGAGGGCCGTCAGAGACCCAGTACTTC.

The CDR3 DNA reads TGCGCCAGCAGCGCCTATCCCGGGACTAGCGGGCGGGAGCAGTTCTTC. Amino acid sequence: CASSAYPGTSGREQFF. The rearrangement links TRBV5-1 to TRBJ2-1; TRBD2 aligns across 12 bases. The CDR3 totals 16 residues. Germline assignment: CDR1 SGHRS and CDR2 YFSETQ. J was trimmed by 10 bases and V by 4 bases; bases with no gene match: 12.

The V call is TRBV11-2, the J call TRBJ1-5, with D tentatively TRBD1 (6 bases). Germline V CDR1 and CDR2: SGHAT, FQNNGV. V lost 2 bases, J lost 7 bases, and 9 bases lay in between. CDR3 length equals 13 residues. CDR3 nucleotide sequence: TGTGCCAGCAGCTTAACAGGGCTCCAGCCCCAGCATTTT. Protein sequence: CASSLTGLQPQHF.

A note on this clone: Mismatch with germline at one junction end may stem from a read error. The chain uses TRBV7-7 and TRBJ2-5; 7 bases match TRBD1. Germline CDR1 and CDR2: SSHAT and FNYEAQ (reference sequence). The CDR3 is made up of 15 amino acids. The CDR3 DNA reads TGTGCTAGCAGCCCACGGACAGGACTGCAAGAGACCCAGTACTTC. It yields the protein CASSPRTGLQETQYF.

CDR3 nucleotides: TGTGCCATCAGTGGGCGGGGGGCTTCGAACACCGGGGAGCTGTTTTTT. As protein: CAISGRGASNTGELFF. The V and J genes are TRBV10-3 and TRBJ2-2; TRBD2 aligns across 8 bases. Trimming took 4 bases from V and 0 from J; bases not matched to a gene: 4. In germline, CDR1 is ENHRY, CDR2 SYGVKD. This CDR3 spans 16 amino acids.

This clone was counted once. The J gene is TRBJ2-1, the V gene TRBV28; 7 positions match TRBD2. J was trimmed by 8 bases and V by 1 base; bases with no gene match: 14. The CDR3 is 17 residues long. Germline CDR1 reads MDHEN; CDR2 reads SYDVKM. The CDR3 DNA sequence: TGTGCCAGCAGTTTATACCAGCGGGGTACCGTGGGAGATGAGCAGTTCTTC. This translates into CASSLYQRGTVGDEQFF.